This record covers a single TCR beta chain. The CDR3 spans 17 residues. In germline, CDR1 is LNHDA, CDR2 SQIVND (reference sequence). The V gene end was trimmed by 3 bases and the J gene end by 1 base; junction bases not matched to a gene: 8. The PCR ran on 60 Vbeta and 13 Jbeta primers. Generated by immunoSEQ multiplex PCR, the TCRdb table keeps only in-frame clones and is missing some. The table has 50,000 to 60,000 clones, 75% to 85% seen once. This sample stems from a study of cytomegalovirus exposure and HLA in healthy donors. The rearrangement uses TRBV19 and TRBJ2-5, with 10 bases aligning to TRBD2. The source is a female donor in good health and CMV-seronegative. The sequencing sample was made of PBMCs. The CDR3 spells CASSMLAASGGQETQYF. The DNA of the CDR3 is TGTGCCAGTAGTATGTTGGCGGCTAGCGGGGGCCAAGAGACCCAGTACTTC.